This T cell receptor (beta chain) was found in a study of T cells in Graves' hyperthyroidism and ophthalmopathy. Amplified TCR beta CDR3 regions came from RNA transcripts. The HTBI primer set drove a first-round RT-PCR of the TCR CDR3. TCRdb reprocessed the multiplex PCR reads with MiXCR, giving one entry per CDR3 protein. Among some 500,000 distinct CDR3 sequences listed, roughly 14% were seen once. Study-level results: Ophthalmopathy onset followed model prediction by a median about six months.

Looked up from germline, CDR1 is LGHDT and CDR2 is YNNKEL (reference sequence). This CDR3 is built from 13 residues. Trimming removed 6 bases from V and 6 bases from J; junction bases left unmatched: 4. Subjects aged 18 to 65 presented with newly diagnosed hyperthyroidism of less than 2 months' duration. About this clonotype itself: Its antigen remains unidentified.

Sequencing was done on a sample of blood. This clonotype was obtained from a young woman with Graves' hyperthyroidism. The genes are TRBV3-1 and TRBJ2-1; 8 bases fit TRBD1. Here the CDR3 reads CASRPTGVNEQFF. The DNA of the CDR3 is TGTGCCAGCAGACCGACAGGGGTCAATGAGCAGTTCTTC.